The 7 T cell receptor beta chains below all came from one sample that was sequenced in a study of control samples from healthy donors and cancer patients. Profiled with immunoSEQ multiplex PCR; TCRdb holds only in-frame clones, not every one. The repertoire consists of about 98,000 clones, with approximately 78% occurring once and the leading ten covering about 2%. What was sequenced was blood. These receptor sequences come from a man aged 55 to 70 in good health.

The chain recombines TRBV14 with TRBJ2-1; TRBD1 might be the D (5 bases). The V gene lost 1 base and the J gene lost 8 bases, with 21 bases spanning the gap. The CDR3 sequence is 17 residues long. Germline CDR1 and CDR2: SGHDN and FVKESK. The CDR3 protein is CASSQGQGGWVVDEQFF. The CDR3 DNA reads as TGTGCCAGCAGCCAAGGGCAGGGCGGATGGGTAGTCGATGAGCAGTTCTTC.

This clone was seen only a few times. The chain has TRBV5-6 and TRBJ2-7; TRBD1 is a possible D gene (6 bases). Germline assignment: CDR1 SGHDT and CDR2 YYEEEE. Between the trimmed V and J ends, which lost 4 bases and 5 bases, there was a span of 16 bases. The CDR3 runs 14 residues. CDR3 nucleotide sequence: TGTGCCAGCAGCGCATCAGGGGTATGGGACGAGCAGTACTTC. Encoded protein: CASSASGVWDEQYF. The variable domain in full, with the rest retrieved from reference TRBV5-6 and TRBJ2-7, is DAGVTQSPTHLIKTRGQQVTLRCSPKSGHDTVSWYQQALGQGPQFIFQYYEEEERQRGNFPDRFSGHQFPNYSSELNVNALLLGDSALYLCASSASGVWDEQYFGPGTRLTVT.

The chain carries TRBV4-1 and TRBJ1-1; 7 bases align to TRBD1. This CDR3 has 16 residues. V lost 7 bases, J lost 3 bases, and 14 bases stayed unmatched. Germline V lookup: CDR1 MGHRA, CDR2 YSYEKL. CDR3 in DNA: TGCGCCAGCACCAAAGGGGTGCAGGGGGGCTACACTGAAGCTTTCTTT. Its protein product is CASTKGVQGGYTEAFF.

This clone is a singleton in its sample. This rearrangement joins TRBV11-2 to TRBJ1-1; D is undetermined. CDR1 SGHAT and CDR2 FQNNGV come from the germline V gene. The V end lost 1 base, the J end lost 1 base, and 4 bases lay between the germline ends. CDR3 size: 13 residues. CDR3 nucleotide sequence: TGTGCCAGCAGCTTAGGCAGGAACACTGAAGCTTTCTTT. Its translation: CASSLGRNTEAFF.

This chain uses TRBV14 with TRBJ1-5, with TRBD1 matching over 8 bases. There are 14 residues in the CDR3. CDR1 is SGHDN and CDR2 is FVKESK in the germline V gene. The V gene end was trimmed by 2 bases and the J gene end by 9 bases; junction bases not matched to a gene: 6. The CDR3 protein is CASSQFDGQGPQHF. The CDR3 DNA reads as TGTGCCAGCAGCCAATTCGACGGACAGGGGCCCCAGCATTTT. The complete variable domain, with remaining parts taken from reference TRBV14 and TRBJ1-5, reads EAGVTQFPSHSVIEKGQTVTLRCDPISGHDNLYWYRRVMGKEIKFLLHFVKESKQDESGMPNNRFLAERTGGTYSTLKVQPAELEDSGVYFCASSQFDGQGPQHFGDGTRLSIL.

The chain is built from TRBV28 and TRBJ2-7; the match to TRBD1 covers 8 bases. CDR1 is MDHEN and CDR2 is SYDVKM in the germline V gene. V lost 4 bases, J lost 2 bases, and 7 bases stayed unmatched. The CDR3 is made up of 15 amino acids. The CDR3: CASSSTGQVAYEQYF. In DNA form, the CDR3 reads TGTGCCAGCAGTTCCACGGGACAGGTTGCCTACGAGCAGTACTTC.

This sequence joins TRBV5-1 and TRBJ2-3; D may be TRBD2 (5 bases). The germline V gene has CDR1 SGHRS and CDR2 YFSETQ. Trimming cost V 4 bases and J 0 bases, with 12 bases left between them. This CDR3 comprises 15 residues. This chain's CDR3 is CASSADSSSTDTQYF. DNA for the CDR3: TGCGCCAGCAGCGCGGACTCTTCTAGCACAGATACGCAGTATTTT.